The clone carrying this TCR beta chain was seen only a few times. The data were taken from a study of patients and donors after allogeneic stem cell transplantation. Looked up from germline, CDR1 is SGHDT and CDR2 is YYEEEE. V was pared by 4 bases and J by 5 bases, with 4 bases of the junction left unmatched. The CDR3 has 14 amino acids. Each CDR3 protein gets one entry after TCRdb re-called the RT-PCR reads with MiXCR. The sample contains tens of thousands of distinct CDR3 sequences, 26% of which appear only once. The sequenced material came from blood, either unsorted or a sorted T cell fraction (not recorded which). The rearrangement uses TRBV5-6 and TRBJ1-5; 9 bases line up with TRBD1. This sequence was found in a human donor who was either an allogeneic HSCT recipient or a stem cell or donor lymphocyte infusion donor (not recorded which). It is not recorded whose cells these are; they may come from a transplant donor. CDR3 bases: TGTGCCAGCAGCACCGGACAGGGGCATCAGCCCCAGCATTTT. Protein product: CASSTGQGHQPQHF.